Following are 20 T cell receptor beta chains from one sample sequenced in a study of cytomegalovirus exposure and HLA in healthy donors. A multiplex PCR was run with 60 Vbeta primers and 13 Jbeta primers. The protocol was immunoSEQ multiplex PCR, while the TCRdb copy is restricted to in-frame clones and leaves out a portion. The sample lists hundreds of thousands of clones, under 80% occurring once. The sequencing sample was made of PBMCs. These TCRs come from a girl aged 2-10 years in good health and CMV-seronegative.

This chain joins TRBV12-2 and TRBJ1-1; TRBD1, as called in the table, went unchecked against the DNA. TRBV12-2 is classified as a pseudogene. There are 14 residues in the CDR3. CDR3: CASRCRLLNTEAFF. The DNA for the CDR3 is TGTGCAAGTCGCTGCAGGTTGTTGAACACTGAAGCTTTCTTT.

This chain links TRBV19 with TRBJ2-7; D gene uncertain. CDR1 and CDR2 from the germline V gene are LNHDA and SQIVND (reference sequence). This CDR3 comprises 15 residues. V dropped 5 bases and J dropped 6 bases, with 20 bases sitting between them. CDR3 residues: CASSPRAPAWSEQYF. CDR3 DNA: TGTGCCAGTAGTCCCCGAGCCCCCGCCTGGAGCGAGCAGTACTTC.

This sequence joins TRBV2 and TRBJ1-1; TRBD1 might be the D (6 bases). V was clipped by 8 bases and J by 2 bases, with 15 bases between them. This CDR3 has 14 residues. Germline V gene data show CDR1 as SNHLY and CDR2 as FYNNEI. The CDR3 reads CASGGQLINTEAFF. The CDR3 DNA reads TGTGCCAGCGGGGGCCAGCTAATCAACACTGAAGCTTTCTTT.

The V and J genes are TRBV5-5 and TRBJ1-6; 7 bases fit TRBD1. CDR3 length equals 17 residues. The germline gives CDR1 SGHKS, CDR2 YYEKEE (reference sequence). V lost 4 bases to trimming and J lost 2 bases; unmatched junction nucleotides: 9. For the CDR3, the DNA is TGTGCCAGCAGCGCATCGACAGGGAACACCTATAATTCACCCCTCCACTTT. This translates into CASSASTGNTYNSPLHF.

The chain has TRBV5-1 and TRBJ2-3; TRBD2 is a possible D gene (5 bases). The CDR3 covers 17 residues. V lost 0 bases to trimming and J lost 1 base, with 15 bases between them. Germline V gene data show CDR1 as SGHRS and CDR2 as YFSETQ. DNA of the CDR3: TGCGCCAGCAGCTTGGTGGGTGCGGGTGTTGGCACAGATACGCAGTATTTT. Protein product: CASSLVGAGVGTDTQYF. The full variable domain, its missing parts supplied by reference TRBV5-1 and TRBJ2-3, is KAGVTQTPRYLIKTRGQQVTLSCSPISGHRSVSWYQQTPGQGLQFLFEYFSETQRNKGNFPGRFSGRQFSNSRSEMNVSTLELGDSALYLCASSLVGAGVGTDTQYFGPGTRLTVL.

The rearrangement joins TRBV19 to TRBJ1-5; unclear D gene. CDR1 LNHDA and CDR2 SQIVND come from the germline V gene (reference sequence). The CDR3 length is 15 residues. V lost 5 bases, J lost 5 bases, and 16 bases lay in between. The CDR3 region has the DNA TGTGCCAGTAGTTTTTTCACAGACCTGGATCAGCCCCAGCATTTT. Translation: CASSFFTDLDQPQHF. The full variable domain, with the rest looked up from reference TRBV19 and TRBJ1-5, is DGGITQSPKYLFRKEGQNVTLSCEQNLNHDAMYWYRQDPGQGLRLIYYSQIVNDFQKGDIAEGYSVSREKKESFPLTVTSAQKNPTAFYLCASSFFTDLDQPQHFGDGTRLSIL.

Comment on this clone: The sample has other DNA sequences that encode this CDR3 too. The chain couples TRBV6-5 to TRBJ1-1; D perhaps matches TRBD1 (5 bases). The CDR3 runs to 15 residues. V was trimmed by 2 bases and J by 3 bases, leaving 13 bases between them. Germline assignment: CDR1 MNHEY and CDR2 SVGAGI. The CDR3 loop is CASSYDRGGDTEAFF. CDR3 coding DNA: TGTGCCAGCAGTTACGATCGGGGCGGGGACACTGAAGCTTTCTTT.

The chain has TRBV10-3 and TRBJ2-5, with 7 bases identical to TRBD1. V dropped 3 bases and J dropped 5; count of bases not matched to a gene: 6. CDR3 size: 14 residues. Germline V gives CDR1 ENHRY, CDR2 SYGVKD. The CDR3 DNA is TGTGCCATCAGTGAAGACAGCAGGGGGGAGACCCAGTACTTC. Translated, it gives CAISEDSRGETQYF.

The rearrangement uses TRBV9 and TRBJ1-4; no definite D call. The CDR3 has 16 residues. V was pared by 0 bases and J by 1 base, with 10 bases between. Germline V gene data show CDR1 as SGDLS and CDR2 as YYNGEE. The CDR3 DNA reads TGTGCCAGCAGCGTAGGCGGGGTCGTAACTAATGAAAAACTGTTTTTT. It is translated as CASSVGGVVTNEKLFF.

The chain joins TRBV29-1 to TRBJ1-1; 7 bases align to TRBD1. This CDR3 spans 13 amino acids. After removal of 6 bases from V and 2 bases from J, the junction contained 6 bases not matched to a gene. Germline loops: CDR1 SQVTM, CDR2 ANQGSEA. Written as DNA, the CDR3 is TGCAGCGTAACGGACAGGATTAACACTGAAGCTTTCTTT. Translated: CSVTDRINTEAFF.

CDR3 bases: TGCGCCAGCAGTGAGGAAGTCAGGGGGCATAAGCAGTACTTC. Translating gives CASSEEVRGHKQYF. This chain joins TRBV10-1 and TRBJ2-7; 8 nucleotides agree with TRBD1. CDR1 and CDR2 from the germline V gene are WNHNN and SYGVQD (reference sequence). V lost 2 bases to trimming and J lost 8 bases; unmatched junction nucleotides: 8. The CDR3 covers 14 residues.

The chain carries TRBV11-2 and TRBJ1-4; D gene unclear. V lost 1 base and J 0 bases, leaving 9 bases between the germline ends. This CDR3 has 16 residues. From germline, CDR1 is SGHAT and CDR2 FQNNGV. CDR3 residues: CASSLGVEATNEKLFF. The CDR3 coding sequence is TGTGCCAGCAGCTTAGGAGTGGAGGCAACTAATGAAAAACTGTTTTTT.

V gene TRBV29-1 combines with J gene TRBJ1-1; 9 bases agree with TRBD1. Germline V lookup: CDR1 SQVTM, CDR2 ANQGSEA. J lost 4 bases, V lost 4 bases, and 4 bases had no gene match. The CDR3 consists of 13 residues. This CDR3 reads CSVGDRVGTEAFF. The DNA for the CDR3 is TGCAGCGTTGGGGACAGGGTAGGCACTGAAGCTTTCTTT.

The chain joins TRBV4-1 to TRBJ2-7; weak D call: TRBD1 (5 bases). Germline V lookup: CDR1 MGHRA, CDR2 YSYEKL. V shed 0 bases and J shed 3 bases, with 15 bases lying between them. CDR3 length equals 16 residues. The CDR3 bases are TGCGCCAGCAGCCAAGATCCCAGGGAAGGTTACTACGAGCAGTACTTC. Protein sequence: CASSQDPREGYYEQYF.

The CDR3 DNA follows: TGTGCCAGCAGCGGGACAGTGCCCTCCTACGAGCAGTACTTC. Translating it yields CASSGTVPSYEQYF. V usage is TRBV27 and J usage is TRBJ2-7; TRBD1 aligns across 7 bases. This CDR3 spans 14 amino acids. V gave up 6 bases and J gave up 0 bases; unmatched junction bases: 5. Germline V gene lookup returns CDR1 MNHEY and CDR2 SMNVEV (reference sequence).

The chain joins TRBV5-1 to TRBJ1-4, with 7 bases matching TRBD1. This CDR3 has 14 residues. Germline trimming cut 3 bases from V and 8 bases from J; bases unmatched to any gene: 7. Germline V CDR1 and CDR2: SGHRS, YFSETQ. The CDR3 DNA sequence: TGCGCCAGCAGCTCAACGACAGGGCGGGAAAAACTGTTTTTT. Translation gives CASSSTTGREKLFF.

The DNA for the CDR3 is TGCGCCAGCAGTAGCCCGGGAGGGGGGGATACGCAGTATTTT. Protein sequence: CASSSPGGGDTQYF. The gene calls are TRBV5-1 and TRBJ2-3; 8 nucleotides align to TRBD2. CDR3 length equals 14 residues. Germline V CDR1 and CDR2: SGHRS, YFSETQ. J lost 6 bases, V lost 5 bases, and 8 bases had no gene match.

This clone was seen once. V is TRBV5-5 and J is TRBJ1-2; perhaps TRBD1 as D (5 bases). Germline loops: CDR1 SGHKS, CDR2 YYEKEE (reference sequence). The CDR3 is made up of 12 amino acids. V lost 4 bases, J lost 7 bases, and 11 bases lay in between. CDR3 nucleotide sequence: TGTGCCAGCAGCCCCGCGGGGGGTGGCTACACCTTC. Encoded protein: CASSPAGGGYTF.

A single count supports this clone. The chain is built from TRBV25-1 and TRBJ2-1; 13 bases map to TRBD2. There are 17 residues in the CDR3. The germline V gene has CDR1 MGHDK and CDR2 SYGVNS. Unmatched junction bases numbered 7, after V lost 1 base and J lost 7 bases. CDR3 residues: CASSEFSRLAGGNEQFF. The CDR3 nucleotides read TGTGCCAGCAGTGAATTTAGTAGACTAGCGGGAGGAAATGAGCAGTTCTTC.

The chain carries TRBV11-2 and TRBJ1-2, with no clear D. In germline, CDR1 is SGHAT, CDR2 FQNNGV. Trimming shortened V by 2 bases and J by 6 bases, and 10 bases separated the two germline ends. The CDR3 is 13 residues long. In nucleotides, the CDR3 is TGTGCCAGCAGCTTATTTGCAGTCGATGGCTACACCTTC. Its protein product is CASSLFAVDGYTF.